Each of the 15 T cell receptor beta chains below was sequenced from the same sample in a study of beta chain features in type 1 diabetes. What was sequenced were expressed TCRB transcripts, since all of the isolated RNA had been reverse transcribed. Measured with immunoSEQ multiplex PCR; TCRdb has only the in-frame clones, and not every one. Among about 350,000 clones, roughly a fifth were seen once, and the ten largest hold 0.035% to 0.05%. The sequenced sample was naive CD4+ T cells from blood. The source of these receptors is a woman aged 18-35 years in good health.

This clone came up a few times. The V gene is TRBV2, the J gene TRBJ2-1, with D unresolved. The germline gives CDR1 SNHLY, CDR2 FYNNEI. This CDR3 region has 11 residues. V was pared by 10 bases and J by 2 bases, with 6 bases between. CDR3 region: CANTPYNEQFF. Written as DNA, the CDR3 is TGTGCCAACACCCCCTACAATGAGCAGTTCTTC.

In DNA, the CDR3 is TGCGCCAGCAGCTTGGGGGGACTAGCGGGAGATCAAGATACGCAGTATTTT. This translates into CASSLGGLAGDQDTQYF. The rearrangement joins TRBV5-1 to TRBJ2-3, with 14 bases matching TRBD2. The CDR3 loop spans 17 amino acids. After removal of 0 bases from V and 5 bases from J, the junction contained 5 bases not matched to a gene. The germline V gene encodes CDR1 SGHRS and CDR2 YFSETQ.

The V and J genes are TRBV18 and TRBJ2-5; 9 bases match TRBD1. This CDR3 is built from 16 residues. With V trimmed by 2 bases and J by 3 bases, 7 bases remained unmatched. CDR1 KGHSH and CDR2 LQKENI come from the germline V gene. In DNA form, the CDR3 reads TGTGCCAGCTCACCAGTAACGGGACAGGGTAAAGAGACCCAGTACTTC. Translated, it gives CASSPVTGQGKETQYF.

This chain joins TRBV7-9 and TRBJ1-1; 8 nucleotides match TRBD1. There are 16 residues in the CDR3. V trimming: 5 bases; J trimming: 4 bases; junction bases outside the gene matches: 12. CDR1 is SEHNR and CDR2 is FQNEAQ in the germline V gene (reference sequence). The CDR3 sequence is CASSLKRGQGITEAFF. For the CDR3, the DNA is TGTGCCAGCAGCCTAAAACGAGGACAGGGAATCACTGAAGCTTTCTTT.

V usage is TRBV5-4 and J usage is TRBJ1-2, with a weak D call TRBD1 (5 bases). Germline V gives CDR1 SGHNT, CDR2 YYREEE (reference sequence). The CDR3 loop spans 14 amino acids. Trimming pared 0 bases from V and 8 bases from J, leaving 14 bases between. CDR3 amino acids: CASSLAARGEGYTF. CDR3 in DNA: TGTGCCAGCAGCTTGGCGGCTAGGGGCGAAGGCTACACCTTC.

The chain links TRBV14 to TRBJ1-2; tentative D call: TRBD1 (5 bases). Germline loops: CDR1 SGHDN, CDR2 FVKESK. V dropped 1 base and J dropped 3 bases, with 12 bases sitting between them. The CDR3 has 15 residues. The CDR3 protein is CASSQGRGRHYGYTF. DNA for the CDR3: TGTGCCAGCAGCCAAGGAAGGGGTCGCCACTATGGCTACACCTTC.

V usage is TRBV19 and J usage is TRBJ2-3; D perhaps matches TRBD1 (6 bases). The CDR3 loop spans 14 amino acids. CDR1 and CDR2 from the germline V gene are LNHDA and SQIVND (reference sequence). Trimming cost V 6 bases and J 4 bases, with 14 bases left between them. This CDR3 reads CASRSGQSPDTQYF. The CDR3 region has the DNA TGTGCCAGTAGGAGCGGACAGTCCCCAGATACGCAGTATTTT.

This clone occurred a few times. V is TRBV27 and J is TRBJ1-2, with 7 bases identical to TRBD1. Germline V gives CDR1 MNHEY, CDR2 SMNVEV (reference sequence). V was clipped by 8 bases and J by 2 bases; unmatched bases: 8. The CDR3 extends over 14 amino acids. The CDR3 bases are TGTGCCAGCGGGCCCGGGACAGCAAACTATGGCTACACCTTC. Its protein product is CASGPGTANYGYTF.

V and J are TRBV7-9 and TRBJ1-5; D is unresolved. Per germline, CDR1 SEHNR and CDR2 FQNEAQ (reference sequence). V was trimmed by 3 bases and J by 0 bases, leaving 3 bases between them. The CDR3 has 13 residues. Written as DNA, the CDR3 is TGTGCCAGCAGCTTCAATAGCAATCAGCCCCAGCATTTT. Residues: CASSFNSNQPQHF.

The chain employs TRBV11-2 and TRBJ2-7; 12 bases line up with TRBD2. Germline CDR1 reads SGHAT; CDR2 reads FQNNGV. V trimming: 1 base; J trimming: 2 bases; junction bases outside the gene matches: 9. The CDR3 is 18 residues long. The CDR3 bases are TGTGCCAGCAGCTTAGTAGCCCCTCTAGCGGGGGGGACCTACGAGCAGTACTTC. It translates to CASSLVAPLAGGTYEQYF. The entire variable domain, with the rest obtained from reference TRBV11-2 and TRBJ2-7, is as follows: EAGVAQSPRYKIIEKRQSVAFWCNPISGHATLYWYQQILGQGPKLLIQFQNNGVVDDSQLPKDRFSAERLKGVDSTLKIQPAKLEDSAVYLCASSLVAPLAGGTYEQYFGPGTRLTVT.

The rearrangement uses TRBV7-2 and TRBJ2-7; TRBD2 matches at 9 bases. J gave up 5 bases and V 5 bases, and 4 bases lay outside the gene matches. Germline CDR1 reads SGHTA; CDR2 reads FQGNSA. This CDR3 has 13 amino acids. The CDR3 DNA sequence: TGTGCCAGCAGCCCTATAGCGGGGGACGAGCAGTACTTC. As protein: CASSPIAGDEQYF.

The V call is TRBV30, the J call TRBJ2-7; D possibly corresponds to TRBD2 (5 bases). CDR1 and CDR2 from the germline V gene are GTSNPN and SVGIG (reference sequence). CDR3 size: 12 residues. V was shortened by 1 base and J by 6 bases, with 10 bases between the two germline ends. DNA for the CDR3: TGTGCCTGGAGTGGGGGAGTGGTCGAGCAGTACTTC. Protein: CAWSGGVVEQYF.

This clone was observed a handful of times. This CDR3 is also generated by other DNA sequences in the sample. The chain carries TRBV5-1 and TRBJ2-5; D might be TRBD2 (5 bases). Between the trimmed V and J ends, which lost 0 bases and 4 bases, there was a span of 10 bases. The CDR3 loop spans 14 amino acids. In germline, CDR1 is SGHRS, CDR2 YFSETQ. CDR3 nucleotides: TGCGCCAGCAGCTTGGGTGGAGGAAGAGAGACCCAGTACTTC. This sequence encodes CASSLGGGRETQYF.

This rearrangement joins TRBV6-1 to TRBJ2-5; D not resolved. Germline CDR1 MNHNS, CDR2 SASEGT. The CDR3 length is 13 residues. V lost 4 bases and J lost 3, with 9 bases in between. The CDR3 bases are TGTGCCAGCAGTGTCGACATCGAAGAGACCCAGTACTTC. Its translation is CASSVDIEETQYF.

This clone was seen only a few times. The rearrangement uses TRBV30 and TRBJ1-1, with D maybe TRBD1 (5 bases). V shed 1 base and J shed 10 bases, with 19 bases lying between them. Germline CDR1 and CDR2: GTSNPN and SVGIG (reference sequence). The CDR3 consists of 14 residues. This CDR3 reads CAWSGMGLDGIAFF. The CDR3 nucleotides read TGTGCCTGGAGTGGAATGGGACTTGACGGAATAGCTTTCTTT.